This is a list of T cell receptor beta chains from one sample in a study of beta chain features in type 1 diabetes. The protocol was immunoSEQ multiplex PCR, while the TCRdb copy is restricted to in-frame clones and leaves out a portion. This table has some 700,000 clones, roughly 12% appearing once. Sequenced input: naive CD4+ T cells from blood. These receptors all stem from a man aged 18 to 29 with type 1 diabetes. The CDR3 runs from the conserved cysteine through the conserved F or W. The order of the fields is clone size, J gene, V gene, D gene, CDR3 DNA, CDR3 protein. The D gene is left open where the match is weak. Size tells how often a clone was seen (once, few, many) or the class of an expanded clone, and some rows leave it out.

few,TRBJ1-5,TRBV2,TRBD1,TGTGCCAGCACAGAGGAGGGGGCCCGGCCCCAGCATTTT,CASTEEGARPQHF
.,TRBJ1-5,TRBV30,.,TGTGCCTGGAGTGCCCAAGGTGGTCAGCCCCAGCATTTT,CAWSAQGGQPQHF
.,TRBJ1-2,TRBV18,.,TGTGCCAGTTCGGGGACCGATACTAACTATGGCTACACCTTC,CASSGTDTNYGYTF
few,TRBJ1-2,TRBV6-1,.,TGTGCCAGCAGGGTAAGGGAACAGGCCTCGGATGGCTACACCTTC,CASRVREQASDGYTF
.,TRBJ1-6,TRBV4-1,.,TGCGCCAGCAGCCAGGACCAGGGTTCACCCCTCCACTTT,CASSQDQGSPLHF
.,TRBJ1-4,TRBV6-1,.,TGTGCCAGTAATCCGGGCGTCTCAAGAGAAAAACTGTTTTTT,CASNPGVSREKLFF
few,TRBJ2-1,TRBV7-9,.,TGTGCCAGCAGCTTAGCAGTTAGTGATGAGCAGTTCTTC,CASSLAVSDEQFF
.,TRBJ2-5,TRBV5-1,.,TGCGCCAGCAGCGAGGCGCCACCCCCGCAAGAGACCCAGTACTTC,CASSEAPPPQETQYF
few,TRBJ1-2,TRBV10-2,.,TGCGCCAGCAGTGAGTCGCAAGGCCTGGGTGGCTACACCTTC,CASSESQGLGGYTF
.,TRBJ1-5,TRBV4-1,.,TGCGCCAGCAGCCGACATCAGCCCCAGCATTTT,CASSRHQPQHF
.,TRBJ2-7,TRBV6-1,.,TGTGCCAGTAGACGGGCCTCCTACGAGCAGTACTTC,CASRRASYEQYF
.,TRBJ1-5,TRBV30,.,TGTGCCTGGAGTGTAGGACTGTATAGCAATCAGCCCCAGCATTTT,CAWSVGLYSNQPQHF
few,TRBJ1-6,TRBV6-1,.,TGTGCCAGCAGTTCCAACGGGGGAAATTCACCCCTCCACTTT,CASSSNGGNSPLHF
.,TRBJ1-2,TRBV25-1,.,TGTGCCAGCAGTGAATCCCCCTATGGCTACACCTTC,CASSESPYGYTF
.,TRBJ2-7,TRBV5-1,.,TGCGCCAGCAGCTTGGCCCCAGGCCGGTCCTACGAGCAGTACTTC,CASSLAPGRSYEQYF
.,TRBJ2-1,TRBV5-1,.,TGCGCCAGCAGCTTGCAGGGTATTTACAATGAGCAGTTCTTC,CASSLQGIYNEQFF
.,TRBJ1-1,TRBV7-9,.,TGTGCCACAGCAGCGGTATGGGGGGCCACTGAAGCTTTCTTT,CATAAVWGATEAFF
.,TRBJ2-1,TRBV5-1,TRBD2,TGCGCCAGCAGCAGGGAGGGCGATGAGCAGTTCTTC,CASSREGDEQFF
few,TRBJ2-7,TRBV29-1,TRBD1,TGCAGCGCCCTGAAGGGACAGGGTTCCTACGAGCAGTACTTC,CSALKGQGSYEQYF
.,TRBJ1-4,TRBV7-9,.,TGTGCCAGCAGCTCGGACACCGTAATGTTTTTT,CASSSDTVMFF
.,TRBJ2-3,TRBV4-1,.,TGCGCCAGCAGCGGGCGAAACCGGGGGGCCGACACAGATACGCAGTATTTT,CASSGRNRGADTDTQYF